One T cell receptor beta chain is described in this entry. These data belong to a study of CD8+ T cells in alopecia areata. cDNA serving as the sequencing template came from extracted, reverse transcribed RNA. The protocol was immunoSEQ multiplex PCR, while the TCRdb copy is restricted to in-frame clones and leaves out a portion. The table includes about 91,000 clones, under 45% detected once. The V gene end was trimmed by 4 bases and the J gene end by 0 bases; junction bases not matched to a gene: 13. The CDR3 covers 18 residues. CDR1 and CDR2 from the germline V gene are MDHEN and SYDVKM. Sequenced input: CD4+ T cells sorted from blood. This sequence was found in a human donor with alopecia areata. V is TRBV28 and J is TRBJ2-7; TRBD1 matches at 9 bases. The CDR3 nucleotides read TGTGCCAGCAGTTCGCCGGGACAGGGCCACCCAAGCTCCTACGAGCAGTACTTC. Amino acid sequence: CASSSPGQGHPSSYEQYF.